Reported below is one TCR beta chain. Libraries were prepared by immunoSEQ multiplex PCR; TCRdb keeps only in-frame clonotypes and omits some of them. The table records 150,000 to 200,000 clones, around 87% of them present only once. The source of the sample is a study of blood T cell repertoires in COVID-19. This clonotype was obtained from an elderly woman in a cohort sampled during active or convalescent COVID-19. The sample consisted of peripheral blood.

This chain's CDR3 is CASSQDWAGGGETQYF. The CDR3 DNA follows: TGTGCCAGCAGCCAAGATTGGGCGGGGGGTGGAGAGACCCAGTACTTC. V and J are TRBV3-1 (or the pseudogene TRBV3-2) and TRBJ2-5, with 8 bases aligning to TRBD2. CDR1 LGHDT and CDR2 YNNKEL come from the germline V gene (reference sequence). V trimming: 0 bases; J trimming: 4 bases; junction bases outside the gene matches: 7. The CDR3 runs 16 residues.